These 19 T cell receptor beta chains were sequenced from one sample in a study of post-analysis software for immune sequencing data. The study's findings and limits: Five TRBV segments occurring more often in patients than controls included TRBV5-6, TRBV5-1 and TRBV20-1.

Researchers reported that TCR beta cDNA libraries carried unique molecular identifiers. TCRdb itself ran the PCR reads through MiXCR, one entry per CDR3 protein. The sample includes some 690,000 distinct CDR3 sequences, approximately 60% of them seen just once. Their specific antigens are unknown. Sequencing used blood. All receptors derive from a girl aged 2 to 10 with multiple sclerosis.

Only one count was recorded for this clonotype. The V call is TRBV20-1, the J call TRBJ2-1, with TRBD1 matching over 7 bases. Per germline, CDR1 DFQATT and CDR2 SNEGSKA (reference sequence). The CDR3 spans 16 residues. After removal of 5 bases from V and 3 bases from J, the junction contained 13 bases not matched to a gene. Here the CDR3 DNA reads TGCAGTGCTCTCCTTTCCGGGACAGCATACTACAATGAGCAGTTCTTC. Residues: CSALLSGTAYYNEQFF.

This clonotype was recorded a few times. This sequence joins TRBV5-1 and TRBJ1-4; 8 bases align to TRBD1. The V segment lost 5 bases and the J segment 4 bases; nucleotides outside the gene matches: 7. Per germline, CDR1 SGHRS and CDR2 YFSETQ. The CDR3 is 15 residues long. CDR3 DNA: TGCGCCAGCAGTGCAGGGGGCGCGGATAATGAAAAACTGTTTTTT. It specifies CASSAGGADNEKLFF.

The V gene is TRBV7-9, the J gene TRBJ1-2; D gene unclear. The CDR3 is 13 residues long. Trimming cost V 4 bases and J 6 bases, with 12 bases left between them. CDR1 is SEHNR and CDR2 is FQNEAQ in the germline V gene (reference sequence). CDR3 protein: CASSSGRSDGYTF. CDR3 bases: TGTGCCAGCAGCTCGGGAAGGTCGGATGGCTACACCTTC. Full variable domain (missing parts from reference TRBV7-9 and TRBJ1-2): DTGVSQNPRHKITKRGQNVTFRCDPISEHNRLYWYRQTLGQGPEFLTYFQNEAQLEKSRLLSDRFSAERPKGSFSTLEIQRTEQGDSAMYLCASSSGRSDGYTFGSGTRLTVV.

The chain has TRBV30 and TRBJ2-5; no definite D call. The germline V gene encodes CDR1 GTSNPN and CDR2 SVGIG (reference sequence). This CDR3 contains 14 residues. V was shortened by 3 bases and J by 4 bases, with 15 bases between the two germline ends. CDR3 loop: CAWRRHARSETQYF. The CDR3 DNA sequence: TGTGCCTGGAGGAGGCACGCCCGCTCAGAGACCCAGTACTTC.

The rearrangement joins TRBV30 to TRBJ1-1, with D tentatively TRBD1 (6 bases). Germline V gives CDR1 GTSNPN, CDR2 SVGIG (reference sequence). V dropped 7 bases and J dropped 2 bases, with 17 bases sitting between them. This CDR3 is 14 amino acids long. The CDR3 DNA follows: TGTGCCTTTAGGCCGGGGGCGGCAAACACTGAAGCTTTCTTT. Amino acid sequence: CAFRPGAANTEAFF.

This clonotype has only a few counts. The chain uses TRBV11-2 and TRBJ2-1; 12 bases agree with TRBD2. This CDR3 region has 16 residues. Germline V gives CDR1 SGHAT, CDR2 FQNNGV. The V and J ends lost 5 bases and 8 bases, in that order; junction bases with no gene match: 10. The CDR3 DNA reads TGTGCCAGCAGCATTCGGACTAGCGGGGAACTCCATGAGCAGTTCTTC. This encodes CASSIRTSGELHEQFF.

The V call is TRBV3-1, the J call TRBJ2-5; 7 bases fit TRBD1. The J call may be mistaken, given a closer DNA end match to TRBJ2-7. The CDR3 is 17 residues long. Looked up from germline, CDR1 is LGHDT and CDR2 is YNNKEL (reference sequence). The CDR3: CASSQGGTATTRDEQYF. CDR3 coding DNA: TGTGCCAGCAGCCAAGGAGGGACAGCCACAACTAGGGACGAGCAGTACTTC.

The chain links TRBV10-3 to TRBJ1-2; the match to TRBD1 covers 7 bases. This CDR3 region has 16 residues. The V gene's germline CDR1 is ENHRY and CDR2 SYGVKD. Germline trimming cut 0 bases from V and 0 bases from J; bases unmatched to any gene: 4. The CDR3 here is CAISESGQLANYGYTF. DNA of the CDR3: TGTGCCATCAGTGAGTCGGGACAGCTCGCTAACTATGGCTACACCTTC.

The chain has TRBV15 and TRBJ1-2, with no clear D. Trimming left V 3 bases short and J 4 bases short, with 9 bases between. The CDR3 sequence is 13 residues long. Germline V gene lookup returns CDR1 LNHNV and CDR2 YYDKDF (reference sequence). The CDR3 bases are TGTGCCACCAGCAGGGACGTTCGCTATGGCTACACCTTC. It specifies CATSRDVRYGYTF.

In its sample, this clonotype was seen a few times. The genes are TRBV5-1 and TRBJ1-2; D gene unclear. The V end was cut by 0 bases, the J end by 12 bases, with 15 bases between. CDR3 length: 13 amino acids. Germline V CDR1 and CDR2: SGHRS, YFSETQ. The CDR3 region has the DNA TGCGCCAGCAGCTTGGCCCAGGACCTCGCACACACCTTC. Translating it yields CASSLAQDLAHTF.

The chain combines TRBV7-9 with TRBJ2-3; D perhaps matches TRBD2 (5 bases). CDR1 is SEHNR and CDR2 is FQNEAQ in the germline V gene (reference sequence). Trimming left V 8 bases short and J 2 bases short, with 14 bases between. This CDR3 has 14 amino acids. The CDR3 here is CASSGRDFTDTQYF. In DNA, the CDR3 is TGTGCCAGCTCCGGACGGGATTTCACAGATACGCAGTATTTT.

The chain is built from TRBV4-1 and TRBJ2-1; TRBD2 matches at 11 bases. From germline, CDR1 is MGHRA and CDR2 YSYEKL. V was clipped by 4 bases and J by 3 bases; unmatched bases: 8. The CDR3 is 17 residues long. The CDR3 DNA sequence: TGCGCCAGCAGCCCCCCGGGACTAGCGGTGATCTACAATGAGCAGTTCTTC. Translating it yields CASSPPGLAVIYNEQFF.

The J gene is TRBJ2-3, the V gene TRBV29-1; the D call may be TRBD1 or TRBD2 (5 bases each). Germline loops: CDR1 SQVTM, CDR2 ANQGSEA. The CDR3 contains 12 residues. This chain's CDR3 is CSERGRTDTQYF. The CDR3 nucleotides read TGCAGTGAGAGGGGTCGGACAGATACGCAGTATTTT.

The V and J genes are TRBV20-1 and TRBJ2-1; D might be TRBD1 or TRBD2, each matching 6 bases. From germline, CDR1 is DFQATT and CDR2 SNEGSKA (reference sequence). Trimming took off 5 bases at V and 5 bases at J, with 16 bases between the two ends. This CDR3 is 14 amino acids long. The CDR3 region is CSALSWGDNNEQFF. CDR3 DNA: TGCAGTGCTCTTTCCTGGGGGGACAACAATGAGCAGTTCTTC.

This clonotype was seen ten or more times. This chain uses TRBV20-1 with TRBJ2-1; 10 nucleotides line up with TRBD2. V gave up 6 bases and J gave up 6 bases; unmatched junction bases: 11. The CDR3 extends over 15 amino acids. Per the germline V gene, CDR1 is DFQATT and CDR2 is SNEGSKA (reference sequence). The CDR3 nucleotides read TGCAGTGCCCCTGTTCCTAGCGGGGGAACCAATGAGCAGTTCTTC. This encodes CSAPVPSGGTNEQFF.

This clonotype was detected only once. The chain recombines TRBV11-2 with TRBJ2-1; D may be TRBD1 or TRBD2 (5 bases each). Germline assignment: CDR1 SGHAT and CDR2 FQNNGV. This CDR3 is 12 amino acids long. Trimming cost V 7 bases and J 10 bases, with 14 bases left between them. The CDR3 sequence: CASTLGWGEQFF. CDR3 coding DNA: TGTGCCAGCACCTTGGGTTGGGGGGAGCAGTTCTTC.

This clonotype was recorded a few times. The V call is TRBV2, the J call TRBJ2-7; D not certain. Germline CDR1 reads SNHLY; CDR2 reads FYNNEI. V was pared by 3 bases and J by 2 bases, with 11 bases between. The CDR3 extends over 14 amino acids. CDR3 sequence (DNA): TGTGCCAGCAGTGAGTGGAGATCTACCTACGAGCAGTACTTC. Residues: CASSEWRSTYEQYF.

The chain employs TRBV10-2 and TRBJ2-1; the match to TRBD1 covers 10 bases. This CDR3 has 15 amino acids. Germline trimming cut 9 bases from V and 6 bases from J; bases unmatched to any gene: 11. Germline V gene sequence: CDR1 WSHSY, CDR2 SAAADI. CDR3 amino acids: CASQEVGQGSNEQFF. CDR3 bases: TGCGCCAGTCAGGAGGTGGGACAGGGGAGCAATGAGCAGTTCTTC.

To note about this clonotype: The junction departs from the called germline gene at one end, perhaps through a read error. The chain joins TRBV5-4 to TRBJ2-1; the match to TRBD1 covers 7 bases. This CDR3 region has 16 residues. CDR1 and CDR2 (germline): SGHNT, YYREEE (reference sequence). In DNA form, the CDR3 reads TGTGCCAGCAGCTCGCGCCGGGACAGCTCCCACAATGAGCAGTTCTTC. Translation gives CASSSRRDSSHNEQFF.